The 15 T cell receptor beta chains below come from one sample, sequenced in a study of neurological immune-mediated disorders. In TCRdb, the 5' RACE reads were re-called with MiXCR into one record per CDR3 protein. The sample carries 45,000 to 60,000 distinct CDR3 sequences, 2% to 2.5% recorded once. Sequencing was done on a sample of PBMCs. The source is a man over 45 with multiple sclerosis.

Ten or more counts support this clonotype. The chain has TRBV20-1 and TRBJ2-1, with D possibly being TRBD1 (6 bases). The CDR3 contains 10 residues. V lost 6 bases to trimming and J lost 9 bases, with 9 bases between them. Germline V gene data show CDR1 as DFQATT and CDR2 as SNEGSKA (reference sequence). Here the CDR3 DNA reads TGCAGTGCGCGGACAGCTGAGCAGTTCTTC. It is translated as CSARTAEQFF.

This clonotype was counted ten times or more. This sequence joins TRBV14 and TRBJ2-7; 10 nucleotides align to TRBD1. Germline V gives CDR1 SGHDN, CDR2 FVKESK. The CDR3 has 14 amino acids. V was pared by 4 bases and J by 0 bases, with 0 bases of the junction left unmatched. CDR3 DNA sequence: TGTGCCAGCAGCCGGACAGGGGGCTCCTACGAGCAGTACTTC. Translating it yields CASSRTGGSYEQYF.

This clonotype came up many times. The rearrangement uses TRBV5-1 and TRBJ2-2, with TRBD2 matching 7 bases. Germline CDR1 is SGHRS and CDR2 is YFSETQ. The trim removed 4 bases at V and 1 base at J, leaving 7 bases unmatched. This CDR3 comprises 16 residues. CDR3: CASSPIGGGNTGELFF. CDR3 sequence (DNA): TGCGCCAGCAGCCCCATTGGCGGGGGGAACACCGGGGAGCTGTTTTTT.

The sample holds many counts of this clonotype. The V and J genes are TRBV6-5 and TRBJ1-1; unclear D gene. V was shortened by 7 bases and J by 1 base, with 10 bases between the two germline ends. This CDR3 comprises 13 residues. The germline CDR1 and CDR2 sequences are MNHEY and SVGAGI. The CDR3 nucleotides read TGTGCCAGCAACGGGCAGTGGAACACTGAAGCTTTCTTT. It specifies CASNGQWNTEAFF.

This clonotype was seen at least ten times. The J gene is TRBJ1-5, the V gene TRBV7-2, with 7 bases matching TRBD1. The CDR3 extends over 14 amino acids. Germline CDR1 is SGHTA and CDR2 is FQGNSA. The V segment lost 2 bases and the J segment 4 bases; nucleotides outside the gene matches: 2. The CDR3 sequence is CASSLQGGNQPQHF. The CDR3 DNA reads as TGTGCCAGCAGCTTACAGGGGGGGAATCAGCCCCAGCATTTT. Supplemented by reference TRBV7-2 and TRBJ1-5, the full variable domain reads GAGVSQSPSNKVTEKGKDVELRCDPISGHTALYWYRQSLGQGLEFLIYFQGNSAPDKSGLPSDRFSAERTGGSVSTLTIQRTQQEDSAVYLCASSLQGGNQPQHFGDGTRLSIL.

In this sample, this clonotype turned up many times. The J gene is TRBJ2-1, the V gene TRBV20-1; D remains ambiguous. In germline, CDR1 is DFQATT, CDR2 SNEGSKA (reference sequence). Trimming cost V 2 bases and J 16 bases, with 15 bases left between them. The CDR3 runs 11 residues. CDR3: CSARMALNHFF. CDR3 DNA sequence: TGCAGTGCTAGAATGGCCCTAAATCACTTCTTC.

There are many counts of this clonotype. This chain joins TRBV5-5 and TRBJ2-7; D is unresolved. The CDR3 contains 16 residues. Germline loops: CDR1 SGHKS, CDR2 YYEKEE (reference sequence). V shed 4 bases and J shed 2 bases, with 19 bases lying between them. CDR3 loop: CASSTGPGGRAYEQYF. The CDR3 DNA sequence: TGTGCCAGCAGCACTGGACCGGGTGGTCGTGCCTACGAGCAGTACTTC. Together with reference TRBV5-5 and TRBJ2-7, the CDR3 gives the full variable domain: DAGVTQSPTHLIKTRGQQVTLRCSPISGHKSVSWYQQVLGQGPQFIFQYYEKEERGRGNFPDRFSARQFPNYSSELNVNALLLGDSALYLCASSTGPGGRAYEQYFGPGTRLTVT.

This clonotype was detected many times. The chain couples TRBV15 to TRBJ2-3; unclear D gene. The length of the CDR3 is 13 residues. Germline CDR1 reads LNHNV; CDR2 reads YYDKDF (reference sequence). V dropped 1 base and J dropped 4 bases, with 6 bases sitting between them. CDR3 sequence reads: CATSRVTPDTQYF. DNA for the CDR3: TGTGCCACCAGCAGAGTCACTCCAGATACGCAGTATTTT.

This clonotype was observed at least ten times. The gene calls are TRBV18 and TRBJ2-5, with D possibly TRBD1 on 6 matching bases. With 6 bases removed from V and 5 bases from J, the gap between germline ends came to 16 bases. CDR1 is KGHSH, CDR2 LQKENI, per germline. This CDR3 contains 14 residues. The DNA for the CDR3 is TGTGCCAGCTCGCTGACAGGCAGCGCCGAGACCCAGTACTTC. It is translated as CASSLTGSAETQYF.

On this clonotype itself: A read error may be the cause here, since a much bigger clone is one base away. Here the CDR3 omits its conserved ending phenylalanine or tryptophan, so a read error is the likely source. The chain is built from TRBV5-1 and TRBJ1-4; no reliable D call. Germline V gene sequence: CDR1 SGHRS, CDR2 YFSETQ. Between the trimmed V and J ends, which lost 0 bases and 6 bases, there was a span of 9 bases. CDR3 length: 14 residues. The CDR3 DNA is TGCGCCAGCAGCTTGGCTAGATTAGATGAAAAACTGTTTGTT. Its protein product is CASSLARLDEKLFV.

The V and J genes are TRBV6-2 or TRBV6-3 and TRBJ1-4; no firm D call. The V gene lost 1 base and the J gene lost 1 base, with 4 bases spanning the gap. The length of the CDR3 is 14 residues. Germline V gene data show CDR1 as MNHEY and CDR2 as SVGEGT. CDR3: CASSYFGTNEKLFF. In DNA, the CDR3 is TGTGCCAGCAGTTACTTCGGAACTAATGAAAAACTGTTTTTT.

This clonotype occurred many times. The chain is built from TRBV11-2 and TRBJ2-5; a weak D match, TRBD2 (6 bases). Germline values: CDR1 SGHAT, CDR2 FQNNGV. The CDR3 consists of 15 residues. The V end was cut by 1 base, the J end by 7 bases, with 16 bases between. In DNA form, the CDR3 reads TGTGCCAGCAGCTTAGGGGCAGGAGGAGGGCTGACCCAGTACTTC. This sequence encodes CASSLGAGGGLTQYF.

This clonotype was observed at least ten times. This chain joins TRBV10-3 and TRBJ1-1; TRBD1 aligns across 7 bases. The CDR3 contains 14 residues. Unmatched junction bases numbered 12, after V lost 7 bases and J lost 7 bases. The V gene's germline CDR1 is ENHRY and CDR2 SYGVKD. The CDR3 here is CAIKAAGQAFEAFF. The CDR3 region has the DNA TGTGCCATCAAGGCCGCTGGACAGGCCTTTGAAGCTTTCTTT.

This clonotype was recorded at least ten times. The chain is built from TRBV7-9 and TRBJ2-7, with unresolved D. Germline lookup yields CDR1 SEHNR and CDR2 FQNEAQ (reference sequence). The CDR3 spans 13 residues. V was clipped by 3 bases and J by 3 bases, with 9 bases between them. CDR3 nucleotide sequence: TGTGCCAGCAGCTTGAACGAGCGCTACGAGCAGTACTTC. As protein: CASSLNERYEQYF.

This clonotype was recorded at least ten times. CDR3 region: CASSPLVGGADTGELFF. Written as DNA, the CDR3 is TGTGCCAGCAGCCCTCTGGTCGGGGGGGCCGACACCGGGGAGCTGTTTTTT. The V call is TRBV12-3 or TRBV12-4, the J call TRBJ2-2; the match to TRBD2 covers 8 bases. J gave up 3 bases and V 6 bases, and 12 bases lay outside the gene matches. The CDR3 consists of 17 residues.